The next 14 T cell receptor beta chains were all read from a single sample in a study of CD8+ T cells in alopecia areata. Extracted RNA was reverse transcribed, and the resulting cDNA served as sequencing template. Only in-frame clones appear in the TCRdb table, and some are missing; sequencing was by immunoSEQ multiplex PCR. The data hold 100,000 to 150,000 clones, with about 59% observed a single time. Treatment defined: oral pan-JAK inhibitor, 5-10 mg twice daily. The sequences come from CD4+ T cells sorted from blood, collected at week 4, from a patient treated with tofacitinib. The receptor source for this set is a human donor with alopecia areata.

The gene calls are TRBV29-1 and TRBJ1-5, with no clear D. This CDR3 has 13 residues. Trimming left V 6 bases short and J 6 bases short, with 15 bases between. CDR1 SQVTM and CDR2 ANQGSEA come from the germline V gene. CDR3 bases: TGCAGCGTCCAGGCTATACGGGGTCAGCCCCAGCATTTT. Translated, it gives CSVQAIRGQPQHF. Full variable domain (remainder filled in from reference TRBV29-1 and TRBJ1-5): SAVISQKPSRDICQRGTSLTIQCQVDSQVTMMFWYRQQPGQSLTLIATANQGSEATYESGFVIDKFPISRPNLTFSTLTVSNMSPEDSSIYLCSVQAIRGQPQHFGDGTRLSIL.

This clone was seen more than once but under ten times. The chain carries TRBV11-1 and TRBJ2-3, with TRBD1 identical over 7 bases. V shed 4 bases and J 5 bases; nucleotides not matched to a gene: 3. Germline V lookup: CDR1 SGHAT, CDR2 FQDESV (reference sequence). This CDR3 contains 13 residues. CDR3 loop: CASSSTGIDTQYF. The CDR3 DNA reads as TGTGCCAGCAGCTCGACAGGGATAGATACGCAGTATTTT.

This clone was detected only a few times. This chain uses TRBV5-4 with TRBJ2-3; 13 bases align to TRBD2. The V and J ends lost 4 bases and 2 bases, in that order; junction bases with no gene match: 4. Germline assignment: CDR1 SGHNT and CDR2 YYREEE (reference sequence). This CDR3 comprises 16 residues. The DNA for the CDR3 is TGTGCCAGCAGCGAAGGGACTAGCGGGGACACAGATACGCAGTATTTT. Translated, it gives CASSEGTSGDTDTQYF.

This clone showed up just a few times. This chain uses TRBV29-1 with TRBJ2-7; perhaps TRBD2 as D (5 bases). The V and J ends lost 4 bases and 1 base respectively, with 14 bases between them. This CDR3 comprises 14 residues. CDR1 is SQVTM, CDR2 ANQGSEA, per germline. CDR3 loop: CSVVPGLGSYEQYF. CDR3 nucleotide sequence: TGCAGCGTTGTCCCGGGGTTAGGGTCCTACGAGCAGTACTTC.

CDR3 DNA: TGTGCCAGCAGCCTGGGACTAGCGGATAAAAACATTCAGTACTTC. As protein: CASSLGLADKNIQYF. The V call is TRBV2, the J call TRBJ2-4, with 11 bases lining up with TRBD2. This CDR3 spans 15 amino acids. Germline V gene lookup returns CDR1 SNHLY and CDR2 FYNNEI. The trim removed 6 bases at V and 4 bases at J, leaving 5 bases unmatched.

This clone appeared a few times. The chain recombines TRBV5-6 with TRBJ2-2, with a tentative D call TRBD2 (6 bases). The CDR3 totals 14 residues. Trimming removed 0 bases from V and 8 bases from J, with 11 bases in between. The germline V gene encodes CDR1 SGHDT and CDR2 YYEEEE. The chain's CDR3 is CASSLDPGEGELFF. The CDR3 region has the DNA TGTGCCAGCAGCTTGGACCCGGGGGAAGGGGAGCTGTTTTTT.

The chain has TRBV5-1 and TRBJ2-1; 11 bases map to TRBD2. V was clipped by 3 bases and J by 10 bases; unmatched bases: 3. The CDR3 is made up of 13 amino acids. Germline CDR1 reads SGHRS; CDR2 reads YFSETQ. CDR3 protein: CASSWGLAEEQFF. The CDR3 DNA follows: TGCGCCAGCAGCTGGGGACTAGCGGAAGAGCAGTTCTTC. Full variable domain (outside the CDR3, taken from reference TRBV5-1 and TRBJ2-1): KAGVTQTPRYLIKTRGQQVTLSCSPISGHRSVSWYQQTPGQGLQFLFEYFSETQRNKGNFPGRFSGRQFSNSRSEMNVSTLELGDSALYLCASSWGLAEEQFFGPGTRLTVL.

This clone was observed a few times. This chain uses TRBV18 with TRBJ2-7, with 7 bases fitting TRBD1. Germline lookup yields CDR1 KGHSH and CDR2 LQKENI. This CDR3 is 16 amino acids long. V trimming: 0 bases; J trimming: 6 bases; junction bases outside the gene matches: 11. The DNA of the CDR3 is TGTGCCAGCTCACCACCGGCTTCAGGGGGATTCGGCGAGCAGTACTTC. Translated: CASSPPASGGFGEQYF.

This clone came up a few times. The chain carries TRBV28 and TRBJ1-1; the match to TRBD1 covers 9 bases. Germline V gives CDR1 MDHEN, CDR2 SYDVKM. This CDR3 region has 15 residues. V was clipped by 6 bases and J by 11 bases; unmatched bases: 16. The CDR3: CASRQTGQGTGIAFF. CDR3 coding DNA: TGTGCCAGCAGACAAACGGGACAGGGAACGGGCATCGCTTTCTTT.

The J gene is TRBJ2-7, the V gene TRBV4-1; maybe TRBD2 (6 bases). This CDR3 region has 15 residues. CDR1 is MGHRA and CDR2 is YSYEKL in the germline V gene. The V end was cut by 1 base, the J end by 2 bases, with 12 bases between. The DNA of the CDR3 is TGCGCCAGCAGCCAAGTCGGGGACTCCCCCTACGAGCAGTACTTC. The encoded protein is CASSQVGDSPYEQYF.

As DNA, the CDR3 is TGTGCCAGCTCACCACCTGGGCGGGAAAACATTCAGTACTTC. Residues: CASSPPGRENIQYF. The chain recombines TRBV18 with TRBJ2-4; the D gene is possibly TRBD2 (5 bases). This CDR3 spans 14 amino acids. Trimming left V 0 bases short and J 5 bases short, with 8 bases between. CDR1 is KGHSH, CDR2 LQKENI, per germline.

This clone has only a few counts. Here the CDR3 reads CASKRGTRDGEQYF. The CDR3 DNA reads TGTGCCAGCAAAAGAGGGACTAGAGACGGTGAGCAGTACTTC. V and J are TRBV28 and TRBJ2-7; TRBD2 aligns across 8 bases. The CDR3 runs to 14 residues. Germline CDR1 reads MDHEN; CDR2 reads SYDVKM. Trimming removed 7 bases from V and 7 bases from J; junction bases left unmatched: 12.

V and J are TRBV18 and TRBJ2-3, with 8 bases identical to TRBD2. The V gene end was trimmed by 3 bases and the J gene end by 0 bases; junction bases not matched to a gene: 5. The length of the CDR3 is 16 residues. Germline CDR1 reads KGHSH; CDR2 reads LQKENI. CDR3 coding DNA: TGTGCCAGCTCACCCACTAGCGGAGGAAGCACAGATACGCAGTATTTT. This sequence encodes CASSPTSGGSTDTQYF.

This clone was counted a few times. This rearrangement joins TRBV2 to TRBJ2-7; 8 bases match TRBD1. CDR3 length equals 15 residues. J was trimmed by 2 bases and V by 2 bases; bases with no gene match: 5. Germline V lookup: CDR1 SNHLY, CDR2 FYNNEI. The CDR3: CASSEPGTGTYEQYF. DNA for the CDR3: TGTGCCAGCAGTGAACCCGGGACAGGAACCTACGAGCAGTACTTC.